Given below is one TCR beta chain in context. The sample comes from a study of T cells in localized non-small cell lung cancer. The protocol was immunoSEQ multiplex PCR, while the TCRdb copy is restricted to in-frame clones and leaves out a portion. In the table there are around 80,000 clones, around three quarters of which are singletons. V shed 4 bases and J 8 bases; nucleotides not matched to a gene: 12. CDR3 length: 17 amino acids. Germline-derived CDR1 and CDR2 are SGHVS and FNYEAQ. This material consisted of PBMCs, taken before any cancer treatment. This TCR was recovered from a man aged 40-75 years with stage II squamous cell lung carcinoma. The chain joins TRBV7-6 to TRBJ2-1; 12 bases line up with TRBD1. Here the CDR3 DNA reads TGTGCCAGCAGCTCGACCGGGACAGGGGGCGTTGGCTATGAGCAGTTCTTC. Translating gives CASSSTGTGGVGYEQFF.